Below are 2 T cell receptor beta chains sequenced from a single sample in a study of cytomegalovirus exposure and HLA in healthy donors. 60 Vbeta and 13 Jbeta primers were used in PCR. Clones were sequenced by immunoSEQ multiplex PCR, and TCRdb holds only the in-frame ones, with some missing. The table has roughly 160,000 clones, more than 60% seen once. The sequenced material came from PBMCs. The receptors shown here come from a man between 35 and 55 years old in good health and CMV-seronegative.

This chain uses TRBV9 with TRBJ2-5, with D possibly matching TRBD2 (7 bases). V was shortened by 6 bases and J by 1 base, with 10 bases between the two germline ends. CDR3 length equals 13 residues. Germline V CDR1 and CDR2: SGDLS, YYNGEE. DNA of the CDR3: TGTGCCAGCAACGCGGGGGCCCAAGAGACCCAGTACTTC. Its translation is CASNAGAQETQYF.

CDR3 sequence: CASSEYIPTGTWIHEQYF. Here the CDR3 DNA reads TGTGCCAGCAGTGAATATATTCCGACAGGGACGTGGATCCACGAGCAGTACTTC. This chain uses TRBV25-1 with TRBJ2-5, with 7 bases matching TRBD1. The end of the DNA fits TRBJ2-7 better, so the J call may be wrong. The V gene's germline CDR1 is MGHDK and CDR2 SYGVNS. The CDR3 length is 18 residues.